Below, 15 T cell receptor beta chains from the same sample are listed, as sequenced in a study of blood T cell repertoires in COVID-19. TCRdb's copy holds only in-frame clones and misses some; the assay was immunoSEQ multiplex PCR. The table records roughly 300,000 clones, about four fifths of them present only once. The sequenced material came from peripheral blood. These receptors originate from a woman in her forties or fifties who had recovered from COVID-19.

The chain has TRBV28 and TRBJ2-7, with D unresolved. The CDR3 runs to 15 residues. The V end lost 2 bases, the J end lost 2 bases, and 13 bases lay between the germline ends. Germline V gene lookup returns CDR1 MDHEN and CDR2 SYDVKM. The DNA for the CDR3 is TGTGCCAGCAGTTTAAGTTCGGCCAGGACCTACGAGCAGTACTTC. Its translation: CASSLSSARTYEQYF. Based on the CDR3 plus reference TRBV28 and TRBJ2-7, the full variable domain is DVKVTQSSRYLVKRTGEKVFLECVQDMDHENMFWYRQDPGLGLRLIYFSYDVKMKEKGDIPEGYSVSREKKERFSLILESASTNQTSMYLCASSLSSARTYEQYFGPGTRLTVT.

The V gene is TRBV6-1, the J gene TRBJ1-1; D is unclear. V lost 3 bases and J lost 0, with 14 bases in between. The CDR3 totals 16 residues. Germline loops: CDR1 MNHNS, CDR2 SASEGT. CDR3 residues: CASSDPGEVVNTEAFF. The DNA of the CDR3 is TGTGCCAGCAGTGACCCCGGCGAGGTGGTGAACACTGAAGCTTTCTTT.

The rearrangement joins TRBV25-1 to TRBJ1-6, with 9 bases matching TRBD1. The germline V gene encodes CDR1 MGHDK and CDR2 SYGVNS. CDR3 length equals 17 residues. After removal of 10 bases from V and 8 bases from J, the junction contained 18 bases not matched to a gene. The CDR3 protein is CATSGQGKFYQDSPLHF. As DNA, the CDR3 is TGTGCCACCTCGGGACAGGGAAAGTTTTATCAGGATTCACCCCTCCACTTT.

The chain uses TRBV6-5 and TRBJ1-3; D ambiguous. V lost 6 bases to trimming and J lost 0 bases, with 12 bases between them. CDR1 is MNHEY, CDR2 SVGAGI, per germline. The CDR3 totals 15 residues. The CDR3 coding sequence is TGTGCCAGCAGCCCGGAGGACCGCTCTGGAAACACCATATATTTT. Its protein is CASSPEDRSGNTIYF.

The chain carries TRBV24-1 and TRBJ2-1; D possibly corresponds to TRBD1 (6 bases). Trimming shortened V by 4 bases and J by 1 base, and 16 bases separated the two germline ends. CDR1 is KGHDR, CDR2 SFDVKD, per germline. This CDR3 is built from 17 residues. The CDR3 coding sequence is TGTGCCACCAGTGACACAGGGCCCACCCCATCCTACAATGAGCAGTTCTTC. Amino acids: CATSDTGPTPSYNEQFF.

The table lists this clone with many counts. The chain links TRBV5-1 to TRBJ1-1; D is unclear. Looked up from germline, CDR1 is SGHRS and CDR2 is YFSETQ. This CDR3 has 13 residues. The germline V and J ends were trimmed by 2 bases and 8 bases, with 13 bases remaining between them. The CDR3 coding sequence is TGCGCCAGCAGCTTCGAAAGCCTAGGAGAAGCTTTCTTT. Translation: CASSFESLGEAFF. The complete variable domain, with remaining parts taken from reference TRBV5-1 and TRBJ1-1, reads KAGVTQTPRYLIKTRGQQVTLSCSPISGHRSVSWYQQTPGQGLQFLFEYFSETQRNKGNFPGRFSGRQFSNSRSEMNVSTLELGDSALYLCASSFESLGEAFFGQGTRLTVV.

The chain joins TRBV30 to TRBJ2-5, with 7 bases identical to TRBD1. The germline gives CDR1 GTSNPN, CDR2 SVGIG (reference sequence). The CDR3 length is 13 residues. J lost 2 bases, V lost 3 bases, and 3 bases had no gene match. The DNA for the CDR3 is TGTGCCTGGAGGGGGACAGTACAAGAGACCCAGTACTTC. Its translation is CAWRGTVQETQYF.

The genes are TRBV6-6 and TRBJ1-4, with D tentatively TRBD1 (5 bases). Germline V CDR1 and CDR2: MNHNY, SVGAGI (reference sequence). The CDR3 totals 13 residues. Trimming left V 2 bases short and J 7 bases short, with 8 bases between. This CDR3 is CASSYGGGEKLFF. CDR3 nucleotide sequence: TGTGCCAGCAGTTACGGGGGGGGTGAAAAACTGTTTTTT.

The rearrangement links TRBV27 to TRBJ1-2, with D uncertain. The CDR3 consists of 14 residues. Germline-derived CDR1 and CDR2 are MNHEY and SMNVEV (reference sequence). V was shortened by 0 bases and J by 5 bases, with 10 bases between the two germline ends. DNA for the CDR3: TGTGCCAGCAGTTTATCACGAGGGCCATATGGCTACACCTTC. Residues: CASSLSRGPYGYTF.

V gene TRBV9 combines with J gene TRBJ2-7; 8 nucleotides agree with TRBD1. The CDR3 spans 15 residues. CDR1 and CDR2 (germline): SGDLS, YYNGEE. With 0 bases clipped from V and 4 bases from J, the junction kept 6 bases outside the gene matches. The CDR3 region is CASSVGTGGKYEQYF. The CDR3 DNA reads TGTGCCAGCAGCGTAGGAACAGGGGGGAAGTACGAGCAGTACTTC. Full variable domain (missing parts from reference TRBV9 and TRBJ2-7): DSGVTQTPKHLITATGQRVTLRCSPRSGDLSVYWYQQSLDQGLQFLIQYYNGEERAKGNILERFSAQQFPDLHSELNLSSLELGDSALYFCASSVGTGGKYEQYFGPGTRLTVT.

The chain combines TRBV4-2 with TRBJ1-5; 9 bases align to TRBD1. Germline V lookup: CDR1 LGHNA, CDR2 YNFKEQ. With 4 bases clipped from V and 2 bases from J, the junction kept 12 bases outside the gene matches. The CDR3 extends over 18 amino acids. This CDR3 is CASSRSRDRVRGNQPQHF. CDR3 DNA sequence: TGTGCCAGCAGCCGATCCCGGGACAGGGTAAGGGGCAATCAGCCCCAGCATTTT.

This chain uses TRBV30 with TRBJ1-1; D is possibly TRBD1 (6 bases). The V gene lost 3 bases and the J gene lost 0 bases, with 8 bases spanning the gap. The CDR3 spans 13 residues. The V gene's germline CDR1 is GTSNPN and CDR2 SVGIG (reference sequence). The chain's CDR3 is CAWSGQLNTEAFF. The CDR3 DNA follows: TGTGCCTGGAGCGGACAGTTGAACACTGAAGCTTTCTTT. Full variable domain (remainder filled in from reference TRBV30 and TRBJ1-1): SQTIHQWPATLVQPVGSPLSLECTVEGTSNPNLYWYRQAAGRGLQLLFYSVGIGQISSEVPQNLSASRPQDRQFILSSKKLLLSDSGFYLCAWSGQLNTEAFFGQGTRLTVV.

The sample holds a few counts of this clone. The chain has TRBV5-1 and TRBJ2-7; TRBD1 agrees at 8 bases. The junction had 6 bases not matched to a gene; V was cut back by 0 bases and J by 4 bases. This CDR3 spans 15 amino acids. Looked up from germline, CDR1 is SGHRS and CDR2 is YFSETQ. This CDR3 is CASSLDGQGNYEQYF. DNA of the CDR3: TGCGCCAGCAGCTTGGACGGACAGGGTAATTACGAGCAGTACTTC.

The chain combines TRBV28 with TRBJ2-5; possibly TRBD2 for D (6 bases). V was shortened by 5 bases and J by 4 bases, with 20 bases between the two germline ends. Germline assignment: CDR1 MDHEN and CDR2 SYDVKM. This CDR3 contains 16 residues. The CDR3 DNA reads TGTGCCAGCAGTGATCTAGCGTTCGGGGCCGGAGAGACCCAGTACTTC. Residues: CASSDLAFGAGETQYF.

The rearrangement joins TRBV19 to TRBJ2-7; D might be TRBD1 (5 bases). CDR3 length equals 14 residues. Germline values: CDR1 LNHDA, CDR2 SQIVND (reference sequence). With 7 bases removed from V and 1 base from J, the gap between germline ends came to 14 bases. The CDR3, as DNA: TGTGCCAGTACGCCAACCAGGGAATCCTACGAGCAGTACTTC. Residues: CASTPTRESYEQYF.